This TCR beta chain was identified during a study of T-cell memory formation after mild COVID-19. Study findings and constraints: CM and EM subsets held most contracting CD4+ clones; EMRA held CD8+ ones. Nothing showed for sure that second-wave clones peaking on day 37 were SARS-CoV-2 specific.

Libraries for TCRalpha and TCRbeta carried sample barcodes and unique molecular identifiers via 5'RACE. TCRdb re-called the 5' RACE reads with MiXCR, one entry per CDR3 protein. The sample has 100,000 to 150,000 distinct CDR3 sequences, approximately 16% seen once. With 4 bases removed from V and 0 bases from J, the gap between germline ends came to 4 bases. The CDR3 is 12 residues long. Per the germline V gene, CDR1 is SEHNR and CDR2 is FQNEAQ (reference sequence). This clonotype was counted at least ten times. Its target is unknown. Input material: PBMCs or a T cell subset sorted from them (not recorded which). This TCR derives from an adult woman who had mild COVID-19 (a few samples of this study predate the infection). Cell type and time point are not known. The chain couples TRBV7-9 to TRBJ2-7; no clear D gene. The DNA of the CDR3 is TGTGCCAGCAGCTCCCCCTCCTACGAGCAGTACTTC. It yields the protein CASSSPSYEQYF.